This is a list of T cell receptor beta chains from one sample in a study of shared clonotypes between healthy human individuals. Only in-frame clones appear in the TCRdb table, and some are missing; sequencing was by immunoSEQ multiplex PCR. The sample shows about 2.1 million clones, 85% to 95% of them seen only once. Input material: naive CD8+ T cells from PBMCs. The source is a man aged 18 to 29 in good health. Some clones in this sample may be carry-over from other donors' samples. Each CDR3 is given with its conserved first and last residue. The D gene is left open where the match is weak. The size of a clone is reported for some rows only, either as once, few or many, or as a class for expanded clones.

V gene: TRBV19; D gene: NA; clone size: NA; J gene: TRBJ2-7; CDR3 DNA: TGTGCCAGTAGGGCTAGTTCCACCTACGAGCAGTACTTC; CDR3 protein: CASRASSTYEQYF
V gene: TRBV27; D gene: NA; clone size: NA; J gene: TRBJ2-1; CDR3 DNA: TGTGCCAGCAGTTGGGGCAGGGGCAATGAGCAGTTCTTC; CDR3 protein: CASSWGRGNEQFF
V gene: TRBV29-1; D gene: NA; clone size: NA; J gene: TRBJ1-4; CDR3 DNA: TGCAGCGTTGAAAACGACAGTGGATATGAAAAACTGTTTTTT; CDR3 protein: CSVENDSGYEKLFF
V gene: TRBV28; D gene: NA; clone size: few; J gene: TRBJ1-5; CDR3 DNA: TGTGCCGCAGATCAGCCCCAGCATTTT; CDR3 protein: CAADQPQHF
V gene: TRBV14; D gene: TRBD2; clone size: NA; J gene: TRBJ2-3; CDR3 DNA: TGTGCCAGCAGCCCTCTAGCGGGAGGCACAGATACGCAGTATTTT; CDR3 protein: CASSPLAGGTDTQYF
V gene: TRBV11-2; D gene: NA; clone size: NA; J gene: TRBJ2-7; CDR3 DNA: TGTGCCAGCAGACCCGGGACACACTACGAGCAGTACTTC; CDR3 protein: CASRPGTHYEQYF
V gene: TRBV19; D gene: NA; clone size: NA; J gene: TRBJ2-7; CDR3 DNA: TGTGCCAGTAGTCCCGGTCGGGCCGTGGGGTCCTACGAGCAGTACTTC; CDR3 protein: CASSPGRAVGSYEQYF
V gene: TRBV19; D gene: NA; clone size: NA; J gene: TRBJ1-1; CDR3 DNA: TGTGCCAGTAGTACCCGGGGGAACACTGAAGCTTTCTTT; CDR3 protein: CASSTRGNTEAFF
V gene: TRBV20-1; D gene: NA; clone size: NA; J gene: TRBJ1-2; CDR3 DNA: NA; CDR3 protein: CSTSGGQSYTF
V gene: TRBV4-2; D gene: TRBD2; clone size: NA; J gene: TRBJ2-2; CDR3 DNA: TGTGCCAGCAGCCAAGGTCTGCGGGAGGGCCGGTCCGGGGAGCTGTTTTTT; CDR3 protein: CASSQGLREGRSGELFF
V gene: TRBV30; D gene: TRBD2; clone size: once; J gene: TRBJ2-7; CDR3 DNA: TGTGCCGTTACCGGGACTAGCGGATCGCAGTACTTC; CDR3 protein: CAVTGTSGSQYF
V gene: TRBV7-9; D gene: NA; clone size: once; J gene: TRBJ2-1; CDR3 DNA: TGTGCCAGCAGCTTACGGGCAGGGGCATTCGATGAGCAGTTCTTC; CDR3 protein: CASSLRAGAFDEQFF
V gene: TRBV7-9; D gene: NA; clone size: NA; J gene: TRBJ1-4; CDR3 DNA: TGTGCCAGCAGCGTAAGCACGGGGGGTAATGAAAAACTGTTTTTT; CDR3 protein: CASSVSTGGNEKLFF
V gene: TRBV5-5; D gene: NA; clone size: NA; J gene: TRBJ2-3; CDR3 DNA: TGTGCCAGCAGCTTGACGGGCAACACAGATACGCAGTATTTT; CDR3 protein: CASSLTGNTDTQYF
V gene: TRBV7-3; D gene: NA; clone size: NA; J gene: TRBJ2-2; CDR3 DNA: TGTGCCAGCAGCCCCTCTTGGGGTCGTCCCGGGGAGCTGTTTTTT; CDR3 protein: CASSPSWGRPGELFF
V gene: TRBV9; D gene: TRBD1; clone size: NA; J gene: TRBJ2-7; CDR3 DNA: TGTGCCAGCGGCCAGGGGGCATACGAGCAGTACTTC; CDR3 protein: CASGQGAYEQYF
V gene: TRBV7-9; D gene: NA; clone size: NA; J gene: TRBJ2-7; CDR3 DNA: TGTGCCAGCAGCTCCGGAAAGGTCGTCCCCACCCACGAGCAGTACTTC; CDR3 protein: CASSSGKVVPTHEQYF
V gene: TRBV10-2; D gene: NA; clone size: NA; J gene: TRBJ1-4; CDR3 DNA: TGCGCCAGCAGGGACTCTTTCGGTGAAAAACTGTTTTTT; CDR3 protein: CASRDSFGEKLFF
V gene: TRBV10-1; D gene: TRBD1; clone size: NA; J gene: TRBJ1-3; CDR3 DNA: TGCGCCAGGCAAACTGCCCCGGGACAGGTCGTAGGAAACACCATATATTTT; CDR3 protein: CARQTAPGQVVGNTIYF
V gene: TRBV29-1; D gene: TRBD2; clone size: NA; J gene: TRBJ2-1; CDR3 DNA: TGCAGCGTTGGTCGGACTAGCGGGAGTTACAATGAGCAGTTCTTC; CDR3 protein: CSVGRTSGSYNEQFF
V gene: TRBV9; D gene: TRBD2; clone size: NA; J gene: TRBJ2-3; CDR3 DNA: TGTGCCAGCAGCGTTAGAGTAGCGGGAGATACAGATACGCAGTATTTT; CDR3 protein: CASSVRVAGDTDTQYF
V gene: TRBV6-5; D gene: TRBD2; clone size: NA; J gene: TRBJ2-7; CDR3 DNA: TGTGCCAGCAGTTACTCTTCCCAGCGGGAGGGGTACGAGCAGTACTTC; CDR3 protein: CASSYSSQREGYEQYF
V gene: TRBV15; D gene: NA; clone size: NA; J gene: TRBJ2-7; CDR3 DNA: TGTGCCACCAGCAGAGATACCTACGAGCAGTACTTC; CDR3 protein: CATSRDTYEQYF
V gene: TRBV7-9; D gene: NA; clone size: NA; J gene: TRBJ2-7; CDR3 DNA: TGTGCCAGCAGCAACCGGGACACATACTACGAGCAGTACTTC; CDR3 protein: CASSNRDTYYEQYF
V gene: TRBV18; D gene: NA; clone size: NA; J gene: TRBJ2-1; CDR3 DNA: TGTGCCAGCTCACCACTGTCGCGGGGTTCCTACAATGAGCAGTTCTTC; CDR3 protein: CASSPLSRGSYNEQFF
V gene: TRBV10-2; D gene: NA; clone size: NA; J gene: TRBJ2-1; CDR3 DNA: TGCGCCAGCAGACCCGGGCCTCTCCTTAACAATGAGCAGTTCTTC; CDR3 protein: CASRPGPLLNNEQFF
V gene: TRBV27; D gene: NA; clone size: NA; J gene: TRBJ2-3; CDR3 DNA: TGTGCCAGCAGTTTATGGGGGAGCATCAGGGATACGCAGTATTTT; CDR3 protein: CASSLWGSIRDTQYF